This entry is about one T cell receptor beta chain. Its antigen remains unknown. The data were obtained in a study of cytomegalovirus exposure and HLA in healthy donors. Study overall: One earlier analysis, a look at around 180 million T cells, found fewer than 140 million unique TCR beta sequences.

Study-level findings and limits: Overall, around 160 TCR beta chains were annotated as cytomegalovirus-associated. Donor immune exposure was known only as CMV serostatus. For most TCR sequences rarity was the rule, although some public TCRs occurred in many donors.

The CDR3 is 16 residues long. Unmatched junction bases numbered 9, after V lost 8 bases and J lost 0 bases. CDR1 is SGHVS and CDR2 is FQNEAQ in the germline V gene. PCR employed 60 Vbeta and 13 Jbeta primers. The table came from immunoSEQ multiplex PCR; TCRdb's copy has only in-frame clones and leaves some out. Of about 130,000 clones detected, roughly 77% appear once; the ten largest clones hold less than 6.5%. The sequencing input was PBMCs. The clonotype originates from a young man in good health and CMV-seronegative. The gene calls are TRBV7-8 and TRBJ2-2; 7 bases are a match to TRBD1. CDR3 sequence: CASLGQELTNTGELFF. The CDR3 coding sequence is TGTGCCAGCCTTGGACAGGAACTGACGAACACCGGGGAGCTGTTTTTT.